This T cell receptor (beta chain) was sequenced during a study of patients and donors after allogeneic stem cell transplantation. TCRdb re-called the RT-PCR reads through MiXCR, storing one row per CDR3 protein. Of about a million distinct CDR3 sequences listed, under 20% are singletons. Germline V gene data show CDR1 as DFQATT and CDR2 as SNEGSKA (reference sequence). V was shortened by 6 bases and J by 3 bases, with 23 bases between the two germline ends. The CDR3 loop spans 16 amino acids. This clonotype has just a few counts. Sequencing used blood, either unsorted or a sorted T cell fraction (not recorded which). The clonotype originates from a human donor who was either an allogeneic HSCT recipient or a stem cell or donor lymphocyte infusion donor (not recorded which). It is not recorded whose cells these are; they may come from a transplant donor. The V gene is TRBV20-1, the J gene TRBJ1-2, with D tentatively TRBD1 (6 bases). The CDR3 nucleotides are TGCAGTGCGAGTACCGGGACACCCGCGAGTGACTATGGCTACACCTTC. This encodes CSASTGTPASDYGYTF.